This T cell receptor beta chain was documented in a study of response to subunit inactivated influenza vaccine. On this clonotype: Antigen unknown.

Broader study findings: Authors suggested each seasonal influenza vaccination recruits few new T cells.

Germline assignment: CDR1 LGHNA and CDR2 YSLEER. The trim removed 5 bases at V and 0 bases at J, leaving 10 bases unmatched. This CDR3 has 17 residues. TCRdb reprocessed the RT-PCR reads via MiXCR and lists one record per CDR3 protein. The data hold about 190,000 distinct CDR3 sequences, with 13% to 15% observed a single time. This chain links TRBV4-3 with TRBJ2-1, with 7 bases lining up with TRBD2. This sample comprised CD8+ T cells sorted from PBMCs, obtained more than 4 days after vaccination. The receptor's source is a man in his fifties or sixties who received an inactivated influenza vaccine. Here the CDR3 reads CASSGPAGVSSYNEQFF. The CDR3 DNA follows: TGCGCCAGCAGCGGCCCTGCGGGGGTTTCCTCCTACAATGAGCAGTTCTTC.